The entry below describes one TCR beta chain. Its antigen is unidentified. V trimming: 3 bases; J trimming: 2 bases; junction bases outside the gene matches: 9. This CDR3 spans 18 amino acids. Each CDR3 protein is one row after TCRdb ran MiXCR on the reads. In the table there are over 150,000 distinct CDR3 sequences, roughly a sixth of which are singletons. These data belong to a study of T cell repertoires in cytomegalovirus infection. Study as a whole: Indicated by public TCR beta signatures were CMV infection and matching HLA type. Study-wide results and limits: What dominated the ex vivo response were HLA-C-restricted CMV-specific TCR beta clonotypes. Cumulated frequencies of public TCR beta families served to identify carriers of CMV plus the relevant HLA.

Input material: CD8+ T cells from PBMCs. V gene TRBV12-3 or TRBV12-4 combines with J gene TRBJ1-5; TRBD1 matches 11 bases. The sequence derives from a human donor in good health (CMV status not recorded). Some clones in this sample may be carry-over from other donors' samples. CDR3 nucleotides: TGTGCCAGCAGTTTGCGGGACAGGGGGGGTAAGGGCAATCAGCCCCAGCATTTT. It encodes CASSLRDRGGKGNQPQHF.